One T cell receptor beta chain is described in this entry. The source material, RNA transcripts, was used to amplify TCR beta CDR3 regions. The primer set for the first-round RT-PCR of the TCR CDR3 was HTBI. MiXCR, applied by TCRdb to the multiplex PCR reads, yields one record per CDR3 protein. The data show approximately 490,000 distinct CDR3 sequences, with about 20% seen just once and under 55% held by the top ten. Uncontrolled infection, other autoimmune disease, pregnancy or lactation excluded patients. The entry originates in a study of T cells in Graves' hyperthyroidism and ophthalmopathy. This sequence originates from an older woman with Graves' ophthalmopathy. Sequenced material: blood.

CDR3 coding DNA: TGTGCCAGCAGCGTAGTGGGGAACGGCTACACCTTC. It translates to CASSVVGNGYTF. The chain couples TRBV9 to TRBJ1-2; D unresolved. Germline CDR1 reads SGDLS; CDR2 reads YYNGEE. The CDR3 spans 12 residues. V lost 0 bases and J lost 8, with 8 bases in between.